The 30 T cell receptor beta chains given below trace back to one sample, sequenced in a study of tumor-infiltrating lymphocytes in primary liver carcinoma. Without any cell sorting, about 20-32 mg of bulk tissue yielded co-extracted RNA and DNA. The researchers produced TCR beta cDNA from approximately 0.45 ug total RNA with a constant-region primer. Generation of the TCR beta libraries relied on three nested multiplex PCR rounds using slightly modified ARM-PCR. For approximately 11 cycles apiece, the opening two PCR rounds ran with TRBV1-TRBV30 forward primers and a C-beta reverse primer. TCRdb recomputed calls from the multiplex PCR reads with MiXCR, one row per CDR3 protein. The sample carries about 190,000 distinct CDR3 sequences, around 81% recorded once. Sequences were obtained from tumor tissue from primary liver carcinoma. The receptors derive from a man aged 40-49 years with primary liver carcinoma and hepatitis B virus infection.

Regarding this clonotype: One junction end disagrees with the germline gene, perhaps due to a read error. This chain joins TRBV5-1 and TRBJ2-5, with D perhaps TRBD1 or TRBD2 (5 bases each). The CDR3 runs 14 residues. Looked up from germline, CDR1 is SGHRS and CDR2 is YFSETQ. The CDR3 reads CASSLMQGREIQYF. Written as DNA, the CDR3 is TGCGCCAGCAGCCTCATGCAGGGACGCGAGATCCAGTACTTC.

In regard to this clonotype: The conserved phenylalanine or tryptophan is not found at the CDR3 terminus, so this likely reflects a read error. This sequence joins TRBV30 and TRBJ1-1, with D possibly being TRBD1 (6 bases). The CDR3 spans 13 residues. Germline V gene lookup returns CDR1 GTSNPN and CDR2 SVGIG (reference sequence). V lost 1 base and J lost 5, with 11 bases in between. DNA of the CDR3: TGTGCCTGGAGTGCGGATAGGGGGACTGAAGCTTTCTCT. Translation: CAWSADRGTEAFS.

Details on this clonotype: Germline is not matched at one junction end, which may reflect a read error. The chain uses TRBV14 and TRBJ2-3; D unresolved. The CDR3 consists of 13 residues. Looked up from germline, CDR1 is SGHDN and CDR2 is FVKESK. This CDR3 reads CASSQDGEDTWYF. The CDR3 DNA sequence: TGTGCCAGCAGTCAAGACGGCGAAGATACGTGGTATTTT.

The CDR3, as DNA: TGCAGCGTTAAATCGGGGGCCACTGAAGCTTTCTTT. Translating gives CSVKSGATEAFF. V usage is TRBV29-1 and J usage is TRBJ1-1; a possible D gene is TRBD1 (6 bases). Germline loops: CDR1 SQVTM, CDR2 ANQGSEA. This CDR3 has 12 residues. V was clipped by 5 bases and J by 4 bases, with 11 bases between them.

The J gene is TRBJ1-1, the V gene TRBV4-1, with D unresolved. The CDR3 contains 16 residues. Germline lookup yields CDR1 MGHRA and CDR2 YSYEKL. The chain's CDR3 is CVSSQERAGMNTEAFF. The DNA of the CDR3 is TGCGTGAGCAGCCAAGAGCGAGCAGGTATGAACACTGAAGCTTTCTTT.

On this clonotype: Relative to the germline gene, one junction end is altered; a read error may explain this. The chain joins TRBV4-2 to TRBJ2-5; TRBD1 is a possible D gene (6 bases). This CDR3 region has 15 residues. Germline V CDR1 and CDR2: LGHNA, YNFKEQ. The CDR3 DNA follows: TGTGTCAGCAGCAGGACAGACGAGTACCAAGAGATCCAGTACTTC. This gives the protein CVSSRTDEYQEIQYF.

On this clonotype: This is likely a read error, given that the CDR3 carries no conserved phenylalanine or tryptophan at its end. Because the CDR3's place on the DNA is in doubt, the DNA is left out and the CDR3 is given as listed by TCRdb. CDR3 loop: CASTTSAVAKNIKYL. The chain recombines TRBV11-2 with TRBJ2-4. The CDR3 is 15 amino acids long, termini counted. In germline, CDR1 is SGHAT, CDR2 FQNNGV.

For this clonotype: Since no conserved phenylalanine or tryptophan closes the CDR3, a read error is the likely cause. This chain links TRBV6-6 with TRBJ1-5; no definite D call. The germline gives CDR1 MNHNY, CDR2 SVGAGI (reference sequence). CDR3 size: 17 residues. Trimming left V 10 bases short and J 3 bases short, with 25 bases between. CDR3 region: CANSPHLDGRINQPQHS. The CDR3 DNA reads as TGTGCCAACAGCCCCCACCTTGACGGTCGCATCAATCAGCCCCAGCATTCT.

Concerning this clonotype: One end of the junction varies from germline; a read error may be responsible. The V and J genes are TRBV5-5 and TRBJ1-5; possible D gene TRBD1, 5 bases. The CDR3 consists of 16 residues. CDR1 and CDR2 (germline): SGHKS, YYEKEE (reference sequence). CDR3 nucleotide sequence: TGTGCCAGTAGCTCGGGGCAGACGATTAGTGATCAGCCCCAGCATTTT. This encodes CASSSGQTISDQPQHF.

This clonotype showed up many times. This rearrangement joins TRBV28 to TRBJ2-3, with D perhaps matching TRBD1 or TRBD2 (7 bases each). The germline CDR1 and CDR2 sequences are MDHEN and SYDVKM. The V gene lost 6 bases and the J gene lost 4 bases, with 17 bases spanning the gap. The CDR3 totals 15 residues. CDR3 nucleotide sequence: TGTGCCAGCAGCAGGGGGGGTTCGGCGGCAGATACGCAGTATTTT. It specifies CASSRGGSAADTQYF.

Concerning this clonotype: A much larger clone is a single base away; this may be a read error. J is TRBJ1-5 and V is TRBV6-1; D gene unclear. With 6 bases removed from V and 6 bases from J, the gap between germline ends came to 12 bases. This CDR3 is built from 13 residues. CDR1 is MNHNS and CDR2 is SASEGT in the germline V gene. The CDR3 sequence: CASSHGGIQPQHF. The CDR3 DNA follows: TGTGCCAGCAGCCACGGCGGCATTCAGCCCCAGCATTTT.

Details on this clonotype: The CDR3 end shows no conserved phenylalanine or tryptophan, and so a read error is likely. The chain recombines TRBV6-6 with TRBJ1-2; tentative D call: TRBD1 (6 bases). V gave up 7 bases and J gave up 4 bases, with 16 bases separating them. The CDR3 sequence is 14 residues long. Germline-derived CDR1 and CDR2 are MNHNY and SVGAGI (reference sequence). DNA for the CDR3: TGTGCCAGCACCTTACAGTCGGACAGCTATGGCTACACCATT. The encoded protein is CASTLQSDSYGYTI.

On this clonotype itself: This may come from a read error, since a much larger clone is one base off. The chain recombines TRBV7-9 with TRBJ2-3; unclear D gene. This CDR3 has 14 amino acids. V lost 3 bases and J 6 bases, leaving 13 bases between the germline ends. Germline V gene sequence: CDR1 SEHNR, CDR2 FQNEAQ (reference sequence). Written as DNA, the CDR3 is TGTGCCAGCAGCTTTGTGGCGAGGACCGATACGCAGTATTTT. Residues: CASSFVARTDTQYF.

Worth noting for this clonotype: No conserved phenylalanine or tryptophan ends this CDR3, so it is likely a read error. The chain couples TRBV6-1 to TRBJ1-2; unclear D gene. This CDR3 has 13 amino acids. CDR1 and CDR2 from the germline V gene are MNHNS and SASEGT. In DNA form, the CDR3 reads TGTGTCAGCAGTGACCGACTGTTCTATGGCTACACCTTA. Translation gives CVSSDRLFYGYTL.

On this clonotype itself: The germline gene is not matched at one end of the junction; a read error may be the cause. DNA for the CDR3: TGCACCGTTGAAGGACCCGGGTACTTCCAAGAGACCCACTACTTC. It codes for CTVEGPGYFQETHYF. The chain couples TRBV29-1 to TRBJ2-5; D gene unclear. The CDR3 loop spans 15 amino acids. Looked up from germline, CDR1 is SQVTM and CDR2 is ANQGSEA.

Regarding this clonotype: No conserved phenylalanine or tryptophan is present at the end of the CDR3, so a read error is the likely explanation. The chain recombines TRBV5-4 with TRBJ2-5, with D perhaps matching TRBD1 or TRBD2 (6 bases each). V was shortened by 4 bases and J by 8 bases, with 24 bases between the two germline ends. The germline V gene has CDR1 SGHNT and CDR2 YYREEE (reference sequence). The CDR3 extends over 16 amino acids. In DNA form, the CDR3 reads TGTGCCAGCAGCGGAACCATAGGGGGGAGGATGGAAACCCAGTACCTC. It specifies CASSGTIGGRMETQYL.

A word on this clonotype: An end of the junction does not agree with germline; a read error may underlie this. The V gene is TRBV12-3 or TRBV12-4, the J gene TRBJ1-1; 11 bases align to TRBD1. This CDR3 is 15 amino acids long. The CDR3 loop reads CARSSRTGGRTDAFF. In DNA form, the CDR3 reads TGTGCCAGAAGTTCCCGGACAGGGGGCAGAACTGACGCTTTCTTT.

With regard to this clonotype: A read error is likely, as this CDR3 ends without the conserved phenylalanine or tryptophan. The DNA is left out, because the CDR3 cannot be placed on it with certainty; the CDR3 is given as TCRdb lists it. CDR3 loop: CASSLGPYAEVFL. This chain connects TRBV11-3 to TRBJ1-1. The CDR3 extends over 13 residues, inclusive of both ends. Germline-derived CDR1 and CDR2 are SGHNT and YENEEA.

Points on this clonotype: At one of its ends the junction is not consistent with the germline gene, which may arise from a read error. CDR3: CASSSHPLNGGTDMQYF. The CDR3, as DNA: TGTGCCAGCAGTTCACACCCCCTAAACGGGGGGACAGATATGCAGTATTTT. The genes are TRBV6-5 and TRBJ2-3; D tentatively fits TRBD1 or TRBD2 (7 bases each). CDR1 MNHEY and CDR2 SVGAGI come from the germline V gene. The CDR3 is made up of 17 amino acids.

Remarks on this clonotype: The junction departs from germline at one end; a sequencing error may be responsible. The chain employs TRBV10-3 and TRBJ2-2; D may be TRBD2 (5 bases). Germline V gives CDR1 ENHRY, CDR2 SYGVKD. There are 14 residues in the CDR3. The DNA of the CDR3 is TGTGCCATCAGTGGGGAGATAAACACCGGGGAGCTCCTTTTT. It encodes CAISGEINTGELLF.

This clonotype has only a few counts. This chain uses TRBV5-6 with TRBJ2-1; D tentatively reads TRBD1 or TRBD2 (7 bases each). CDR1 and CDR2 (germline): SGHDT, YYEEEE. The CDR3 consists of 17 residues. Trimming took 6 bases from V and 4 from J, leaving 23 bases between them. Written as DNA, the CDR3 is TGTGCCAGCAACTCGAACCTACAGGGGAGGGGGTACAATGAGCAGTTCTTC. It encodes CASNSNLQGRGYNEQFF.

As concerns this clonotype: One end of the junction fails to match germline, which may point to a read error. The rearrangement uses TRBV29-1 and TRBJ2-7, with no clear D. CDR3 length: 16 residues. The germline V gene has CDR1 SQVTM and CDR2 ANQGSEA. CDR3 region: CGAMTSRTGTPYEQYF. The CDR3 region has the DNA TGCGGCGCCATGACATCTAGGACCGGCACTCCCTACGAACAGTACTTC.

In this sample, this clonotype turned up a few times. This rearrangement joins TRBV19 to TRBJ1-1; no clear D. Germline V gives CDR1 LNHDA, CDR2 SQIVND (reference sequence). The V end lost 4 bases, the J end lost 4 bases, and 10 bases lay between the germline ends. The CDR3 sequence is 13 residues long. For the CDR3, the DNA is TGTGCCAGTAGTAGACGGGGAATCACTGAAGCTTTCTTT. Encoded protein: CASSRRGITEAFF. The full variable domain, rest sourced from reference TRBV19 and TRBJ1-1, is DGGITQSPKYLFRKEGQNVTLSCEQNLNHDAMYWYRQDPGQGLRLIYYSQIVNDFQKGDIAEGYSVSREKKESFPLTVTSAQKNPTAFYLCASSRRGITEAFFGQGTRLTVV.

The V call is TRBV7-8, the J call TRBJ2-4; no clear D gene. V was cut by 7 bases and J by 3 bases, with 22 bases left in between. Germline lookup yields CDR1 SGHVS and CDR2 FQNEAQ. This CDR3 region has 17 residues. CDR3 amino acids: CASIPLSNGLVKNIQYF. Written as DNA, the CDR3 is TGTGCCAGCATCCCCCTTTCCAACGGATTAGTCAAAAACATTCAGTACTTC.

As concerns this clonotype: At one end, the junction sequence differs from germline, possibly due to a read error. The chain has TRBV5-5 and TRBJ1-1; D is unresolved. This CDR3 contains 13 residues. CDR1 and CDR2 from the germline V gene are SGHKS and YYEKEE (reference sequence). CDR3 sequence (DNA): TGTACCAGCACTCATAGGGAGAACACAGAAGCTTTCTTT. This codes for CTSTHRENTEAFF.

As regards this clonotype: Without the conserved terminal phenylalanine or tryptophan, this CDR3 likely stems from a read error. This chain uses TRBV7-9 with TRBJ2-7; D not resolved. The CDR3 runs 14 residues. The germline V gene encodes CDR1 SEHNR and CDR2 FQNEAQ (reference sequence). In DNA, the CDR3 is TGTGTCAGCAGCTTTAGTACACAGACCTACGTGCAGTACTTA. This translates into CVSSFSTQTYVQYL.

The V gene is TRBV29-1, the J gene TRBJ2-7; possibly TRBD2 for D (5 bases). This CDR3 is built from 15 residues. Per germline, CDR1 SQVTM and CDR2 ANQGSEA. Trimming took off 6 bases at V and 1 base at J, with 19 bases between the two ends. Here the CDR3 reads CSVHWSSGESYEQYF. The CDR3 DNA is TGCAGCGTACACTGGTCTAGTGGGGAGTCCTACGAGCAGTACTTC.

A note on this clonotype: At one of its ends the junction is not consistent with the germline gene, which may arise from a read error. The CDR3 nucleotides are TGTGTCAGCAGCCTAGTATGGGTAACAGGGAGTAATCAGCCCCAGCATTTT. Translated: CVSSLVWVTGSNQPQHF. V gene TRBV11-2 combines with J gene TRBJ1-5; TRBD1 might be the D (6 bases). Germline assignment: CDR1 SGHAT and CDR2 FQNNGV. The CDR3 loop spans 17 amino acids.

This clonotype has only one observation. Mismatch with germline at one junction end may stem from a read error. The chain joins TRBV11-3 to TRBJ2-5, with 11 bases matching TRBD2. The germline V gene has CDR1 SGHNT and CDR2 YENEEA. This CDR3 contains 16 residues. The CDR3 DNA sequence: TGTGCTAGCAGCACAGGTACTAGCGGGAGCGGGGAGATCCAGTACTTC. This translates into CASSTGTSGSGEIQYF. Variable domain in full (rest from reference TRBV11-3 and TRBJ2-5): EAGVVQSPRYKIIEKKQPVAFWCNPISGHNTLYWYLQNLGQGPELLIRYENEEAVDDSQLPKDRFSAERLKGVDSTLKIQPAELGDSAVYLCASSTGTSGSGEIQYFGPGTRLLVL.

The rearrangement links TRBV28 to TRBJ2-7; D perhaps matches TRBD2 (6 bases). From germline, CDR1 is MDHEN and CDR2 SYDVKM. V lost 8 bases and J 1 base, leaving 21 bases between the germline ends. There are 16 residues in the CDR3. Here the CDR3 DNA reads TGTGCCAGCGGCCCAAGGACTACCGGGCTTTCCTACGAGCAGTACTTC. It specifies CASGPRTTGLSYEQYF. Complete variable domain (other parts from reference TRBV28 and TRBJ2-7): DVKVTQSSRYLVKRTGEKVFLECVQDMDHENMFWYRQDPGLGLRLIYFSYDVKMKEKGDIPEGYSVSREKKERFSLILESASTNQTSMYLCASGPRTTGLSYEQYFGPGTRLTVT.